The sequence of this T cell receptor beta chain was determined in a study of shared clonotypes between healthy human individuals. Assay used: immunoSEQ multiplex PCR; TCRdb lists only in-frame clones, some missing. Found here are 450,000 to 500,000 clones, 79% of them singletons; the top ten hold roughly 12%. With 1 base removed from V and 2 bases from J, the gap between germline ends came to 5 bases. The CDR3 extends over 13 amino acids. CDR1 and CDR2 (germline): SGHVS, FQNEAQ. This clone was counted a single time. The sequenced sample was PBMCs. This TCR came from a woman aged 40-49 years in good health. Some clones in this sample may be carry-over from other donors' samples. J is TRBJ1-1 and V is TRBV7-8; no clear D gene. This CDR3 is CASSLDRNTEAFF. DNA of the CDR3: TGTGCCAGCAGCTTAGACAGAAACACTGAAGCTTTCTTT.